The sequence of this TCR beta chain was determined in a study of control samples from healthy donors and cancer patients. This table comes from immunoSEQ multiplex PCR, and its TCRdb copy is limited to in-frame clones, with some not included. The table lists 95,000 to 150,000 clones, roughly 88% of them singletons, with approximately 3.5% in the top ten. The length of the CDR3 is 14 residues. The V end lost 3 bases, the J end lost 2 bases, and 8 bases lay between the germline ends. Germline V gene data show CDR1 as SGDLS and CDR2 as YYNGEE. The clonotype originates from a man aged 40-49 years in good health. The chain is built from TRBV9 and TRBJ2-2; a possible D gene is TRBD2 (5 bases). Sequenced: blood. The CDR3 region has the DNA TGTGCCAGCAGCGGACTACTAAACACCGGGGAGCTGTTTTTT. Translated, it gives CASSGLLNTGELFF.